Following are 18 T cell receptor beta chains from one sample sequenced in a study of blood T cell repertoires in COVID-19. TCRdb's table, derived via immunoSEQ multiplex PCR, lists solely in-frame clones and lacks some. The sample shows 60,000 to 75,000 clones, around 88% of them seen only once. The sequencing sample was made of peripheral blood. These receptors came from a woman aged 80 or older with active COVID-19.

V and J are TRBV10-3 and TRBJ2-3; 9 bases agree with TRBD2. The CDR3 is 16 amino acids. The germline gives CDR1 ENHRY, CDR2 SYGVKD. V lost 0 bases, J lost 3 bases, and 4 bases stayed unmatched. The CDR3 spells CAISESVTSGTDTQYF. CDR3 bases: TGTGCCATCAGTGAGTCTGTGACTAGCGGAACAGATACGCAGTATTTT.

The V and J genes are TRBV6-6 and TRBJ2-1; 8 nucleotides agree with TRBD2. This CDR3 comprises 13 residues. Germline V CDR1 and CDR2: MNHNY, SVGAGI (reference sequence). Trimming cost V 0 bases and J 15 bases; bases outside gene matches: 7. CDR3 nucleotides: TGTGCCAGCAGTTACTCGCCGGGACTAGATTCGTTCTTC. It specifies CASSYSPGLDSFF.

V is TRBV3-1 (or the pseudogene TRBV3-2) and J is TRBJ1-1; the D is unclear. CDR3 length: 15 residues. Germline loops: CDR1 LGHDT, CDR2 YNNKEL (reference sequence). Deletions cut 0 bases from V and 5 bases from J, with 13 bases between. CDR3 DNA: TGTGCCAGCAGCCAAGACTTGGGCCAGAGTACTGAAGCTTTCTTT. This encodes CASSQDLGQSTEAFF.

The gene calls are TRBV6-5 and TRBJ2-3, with TRBD2 identical over 11 bases. V gave up 8 bases and J gave up 4 bases; unmatched junction bases: 8. The CDR3 sequence is 15 residues long. The germline CDR1 and CDR2 sequences are MNHEY and SVGAGI. DNA of the CDR3: TGTGCCAGCGAACAGCTAGCGGGGGGCGCAGATACGCAGTATTTT. Amino acids: CASEQLAGGADTQYF.

This clone was detected once. The rearrangement uses TRBV19 and TRBJ1-1; TRBD1 agrees at 11 bases. This CDR3 region has 15 residues. Germline V lookup: CDR1 LNHDA, CDR2 SQIVND (reference sequence). V trimming: 5 bases; J trimming: 3 bases; junction bases outside the gene matches: 5. For the CDR3, the DNA is TGTGCCAGTAGTGGGGGACAGGGGGTTGACACTGAAGCTTTCTTT. As protein: CASSGGQGVDTEAFF.

This sequence joins TRBV4-3 and TRBJ2-3, with TRBD2 matching 8 bases. The CDR3 has 15 residues. Per germline, CDR1 LGHNA and CDR2 YSLEER. V dropped 5 bases and J dropped 5; count of bases not matched to a gene: 9. Here the CDR3 reads CASSYSGVRGDTQYF. The CDR3 nucleotides read TGCGCCAGCAGCTATAGCGGGGTCAGGGGAGATACGCAGTATTTT.

The V and J genes are TRBV18 and TRBJ1-1; the D is unclear. Germline loops: CDR1 KGHSH, CDR2 LQKENI. The CDR3 consists of 13 residues. Trimming left V 0 bases short and J 4 bases short, with 6 bases between. Here the CDR3 DNA reads TGTGCCAGCTCACCACCGGCCACCACTGAAGCTTTCTTT. Its translation is CASSPPATTEAFF. The full variable domain, its missing parts supplied by reference TRBV18 and TRBJ1-1, is NAGVMQNPRHLVRRRGQEARLRCSPMKGHSHVYWYRQLPEEGLKFMVYLQKENIIDESGMPKERFSAEFPKEGPSILRIQQVVRGDSAAYFCASSPPATTEAFFGQGTRLTVV.

V is TRBV30 and J is TRBJ2-7; 8 positions match TRBD1. V was pared by 5 bases and J by 11 bases, with 14 bases of the junction left unmatched. The CDR3 extends over 13 amino acids. From germline, CDR1 is GTSNPN and CDR2 SVGIG (reference sequence). The chain's CDR3 is CAWEEPGQERKYF. The CDR3 bases are TGTGCCTGGGAAGAGCCGGGACAGGAAAGGAAGTACTTC.

This clone was counted once. V gene TRBV7-8 combines with J gene TRBJ2-3; 9 positions match TRBD2. The CDR3 loop spans 16 amino acids. J lost 4 bases, V lost 3 bases, and 8 bases had no gene match. CDR1 is SGHVS and CDR2 is FQNEAQ in the germline V gene. CDR3 bases: TGTGCCAGCAGCTTCCTAGCGGGGACGGGGGCAGATACGCAGTATTTT. Its translation: CASSFLAGTGADTQYF.

The chain has TRBV29-1 and TRBJ2-3; perhaps TRBD1 as D (7 bases). V was cut by 3 bases and J by 3 bases, with 10 bases left in between. This CDR3 has 13 residues. CDR1 and CDR2 from the germline V gene are SQVTM and ANQGSEA. CDR3 bases: TGCAGCGTTGACGCAGGGGGGACAGATACGCAGTATTTT. Residues: CSVDAGGTDTQYF.

This clone came up once. This chain links TRBV3-1 (or the pseudogene TRBV3-2) with TRBJ1-2, with D hard to call. V was clipped by 1 base and J by 7 bases, with 13 bases between them. The CDR3 spans 14 residues. Looked up from germline, CDR1 is LGHDT and CDR2 is YNNKEL (reference sequence). The CDR3 DNA reads TGTGCCAGCAGCCAAGTCGGATATGAGGGTGGCTACACCTTC. Amino acid sequence: CASSQVGYEGGYTF.

This clone was found once. The CDR3 sequence: CASSYSTSGGETQYF. DNA of the CDR3: TGTGCCAGCAGTTACTCGACTAGCGGGGGGGAGACCCAGTACTTC. V and J are TRBV6-6 and TRBJ2-5; 13 bases are a match to TRBD2. The CDR3 is 15 amino acids. Germline lookup yields CDR1 MNHNY and CDR2 SVGAGI (reference sequence). The J segment lost 5 bases and the V segment lost 0 bases, leaving 0 bases of the junction unmatched.

The chain recombines TRBV11-2 with TRBJ2-3, with a possible D match to TRBD2 (6 bases). With 5 bases removed from V and 0 bases from J, the gap between germline ends came to 12 bases. Germline loops: CDR1 SGHAT, CDR2 FQNNGV. This CDR3 has 15 residues. DNA for the CDR3: TGTGCCAGCAGCCTCGACGGACTAAGCACAGATACGCAGTATTTT. Its translation is CASSLDGLSTDTQYF.

The gene calls are TRBV6-1 and TRBJ1-2, with D unresolved. The V gene's germline CDR1 is MNHNS and CDR2 SASEGT. Trimming cost V 2 bases and J 3 bases, with 13 bases left between them. The CDR3 has 15 amino acids. The CDR3 DNA reads TGTGCCAGCAGTGAAATAAGCGGACGGCACTATGGCTACACCTTC. Protein: CASSEISGRHYGYTF.

The rearrangement joins TRBV5-5 to TRBJ1-4; D uncertain. The V and J ends lost 5 bases and 4 bases respectively, with 15 bases between them. Germline V gives CDR1 SGHKS, CDR2 YYEKEE (reference sequence). The CDR3 sequence is 15 residues long. CDR3 sequence (DNA): TGTGCCAGCAGTCTGGTGTACGGTCTTAATGAAAAACTGTTTTTT. As protein: CASSLVYGLNEKLFF.

The chain has TRBV27 and TRBJ1-1; 7 bases are a match to TRBD1. Per the germline V gene, CDR1 is MNHEY and CDR2 is SMNVEV (reference sequence). CDR3 length: 17 residues. The V gene end was trimmed by 1 base and the J gene end by 4 bases; junction bases not matched to a gene: 12. CDR3: CASSLLQGKPPGTEAFF. CDR3 coding DNA: TGTGCCAGCAGTTTATTACAGGGGAAACCTCCAGGCACTGAAGCTTTCTTT.

The table lists this clone with a count of one. The chain joins TRBV15 to TRBJ1-4; TRBD1 might be the D (6 bases). This CDR3 has 15 amino acids. The V gene lost 4 bases and the J gene lost 3 bases, with 12 bases spanning the gap. The germline V gene has CDR1 LNHNV and CDR2 YYDKDF (reference sequence). CDR3 loop: CATSTRTASNEKLFF. The CDR3, as DNA: TGTGCCACCAGCACACGGACAGCTTCTAATGAAAAACTGTTTTTT.

The V and J genes are TRBV7-8 and TRBJ2-7, with TRBD1 matching 7 bases. This CDR3 has 16 residues. CDR1 is SGHVS and CDR2 is FQNEAQ in the germline V gene. With 5 bases clipped from V and 3 bases from J, the junction kept 13 bases outside the gene matches. This CDR3 reads CASSPRFTGVFYEQYF. The CDR3 DNA reads TGTGCCAGCAGCCCACGGTTCACAGGGGTTTTCTACGAGCAGTACTTC.